Only one count was recorded for the clone carrying this T cell receptor (beta chain). Germline trimming cut 2 bases from V and 6 bases from J; bases unmatched to any gene: 4. This CDR3 region has 14 residues. CDR1 SGHKS and CDR2 YYEKEE come from the germline V gene (reference sequence). The sample belongs to a study of cytomegalovirus exposure and HLA in healthy donors. About the research overall: In a previous analysis, 110 million or so unique TCR beta sequences were found from 150 million to 200 million T cells.

Primers included in the PCR were 60 Vbeta and 13 Jbeta primers. Using immunoSEQ multiplex PCR, the repertoire was profiled, and TCRdb retains in-frame clones only, with some absent. Of 50,000 or so clones listed, approximately 81% were seen once; the top ten hold less than 4%. This chain joins TRBV5-5 and TRBJ1-2; 10 nucleotides agree with TRBD1. Source material: PBMCs. The sequence was collected from a woman between 18 and 30 years old in good health and CMV-seronegative. The CDR3 region is CASSFGTGEDGYTF. CDR3 nucleotide sequence: TGTGCCAGCAGCTTTGGGACAGGGGAAGATGGCTACACCTTC. The variable domain in full, completed from reference TRBV5-5 and TRBJ1-2, reads DAGVTQSPTHLIKTRGQQVTLRCSPISGHKSVSWYQQVLGQGPQFIFQYYEKEERGRGNFPDRFSARQFPNYSSELNVNALLLGDSALYLCASSFGTGEDGYTFGSGTRLTVV.